Listed below are T cell receptor beta chains from one sample, sequenced in a study of T-cell memory formation after mild COVID-19. TCRdb fed the 5' RACE reads into MiXCR, producing one record per CDR3 protein. The data contain about 560,000 distinct CDR3 sequences, roughly 17% of them singletons. The sample comprised PBMCs or a T cell subset sorted from them (not recorded which). These receptors all stem from an adult woman who had mild COVID-19 (a few samples of this study predate the infection). Cell type and time point are not known. CDR3s include the opening cysteine and the closing phenylalanine or tryptophan. A D gene is named only where the DNA matches it firmly. Size is omitted from some rows. Given values are once, few, many or a class for expanded clones.

d_call j_call clone_size v_call cdr3_aa cdr3_nt
TRBD1 TRBJ2-7 many TRBV7-3 CASSRQGAGEQYF TGTGCCAGCAGCAGACAGGGGGCTGGCGAGCAGTACTTC
TRBD2 TRBJ2-4 few TRBV20-1 CSARALGGMAKNIQYF TGCAGTGCTAGAGCCCTCGGGGGGATGGCCAAAAACATTCAGTACTTC
TRBD2 TRBJ2-7 few TRBV2 CASRETSLNYEQYF TGTGCCAGCAGGGAGACTAGCCTAAACTACGAGCAGTACTTC
NA TRBJ2-1 many TRBV7-9 CASSSVDLRSYNEQFF TGTGCCAGCAGCTCGGTGGACCTTCGCTCCTACAATGAGCAGTTCTTC
NA TRBJ2-1 few TRBV10-3 CATGRQSPGEQFF TGTGCCACGGGACGCCAATCGCCAGGGGAGCAGTTCTTC
NA TRBJ2-1 few TRBV5-1 CASRPQVGDNNEQFF TGCGCCAGCAGACCCCAAGTCGGGGACAACAATGAGCAGTTCTTC
NA TRBJ2-2 few TRBV5-1 CASSISPGPLAPGELFF TGCGCCAGCAGCATCTCGCCGGGACCGCTGGCCCCCGGGGAGCTGTTTTTT
NA TRBJ2-2 few TRBV5-1 CASSSPHAVSNTGELFF TGCGCCAGCAGCTCACCACACGCCGTTTCGAACACCGGGGAGCTGTTTTTT
TRBD2 TRBJ2-1 few TRBV7-7 CASSLRVGRSHNEQFF TGTGCTAGCAGCTTAAGGGTCGGGAGGAGCCACAATGAGCAGTTCTTC
TRBD1 TRBJ2-3 NA TRBV7-9 CASSLGQGVDTQYF TGTGCCAGCAGCTTAGGACAGGGCGTCGATACGCAGTATTTT
NA TRBJ2-4 many TRBV9 CASSVESESIQYF TGTGCCAGCAGCGTAGAATCAGAGAGCATTCAGTACTTC
TRBD2 TRBJ2-3 NA TRBV7-9 CASSLRSGTSGATDTQYF TGTGCCAGCAGCTTACGATCGGGGACTAGCGGAGCCACAGATACGCAGTATTTT
NA TRBJ1-5 NA TRBV12-3/TRBV12-4 CASSFKESNQPQHF TGTGCCAGCAGTTTTAAGGAAAGCAATCAGCCCCAGCATTTT
TRBD1 TRBJ2-5 few TRBV4-1 CASSPRQGAGEETQYF TGCGCCAGCAGCCCCAGACAGGGGGCCGGGGAAGAGACCCAGTACTTC